Following are 16 T cell receptor beta chains from one sample sequenced in a study of T-cell memory formation after mild COVID-19. TCRdb recomputed calls from the 5' RACE reads with MiXCR, one row per CDR3 protein. The table has roughly 100,000 distinct CDR3 sequences, around an eighth seen once. Sequencing input: PBMCs or a T cell subset sorted from them (not recorded which). These receptors originate from an adult woman who had mild COVID-19 (a few samples of this study predate the infection). Cell type and time point are not known.

V and J are TRBV7-6 and TRBJ2-1; 12 nucleotides agree with TRBD2. The CDR3 sequence is 18 residues long. Germline assignment: CDR1 SGHVS and CDR2 FNYEAQ. With 3 bases clipped from V and 0 bases from J, the junction kept 6 bases outside the gene matches. The CDR3 bases are TGTGCCAGCAGCTTGGGGGCTAGCGGGAGGGCCTCCTACAATGAGCAGTTCTTC. This gives the protein CASSLGASGRASYNEQFF.

This clonotype was recorded a few times. The rearrangement links TRBV7-9 to TRBJ2-3; 8 bases fit TRBD2. V lost 5 bases, J lost 3 bases, and 16 bases stayed unmatched. This CDR3 comprises 18 residues. The germline gives CDR1 SEHNR, CDR2 FQNEAQ (reference sequence). CDR3 DNA: TGTGCCAGCAGCCCCTCCCAATCGGGAGGGCCCGGTACAGATACGCAGTATTTT. Protein sequence: CASSPSQSGGPGTDTQYF. Variable domain in full (rest from reference TRBV7-9 and TRBJ2-3): DTGVSQNPRHKITKRGQNVTFRCDPISEHNRLYWYRQTLGQGPEFLTYFQNEAQLEKSRLLSDRFSAERPKGSFSTLEIQRTEQGDSAMYLCASSPSQSGGPGTDTQYFGPGTRLTVL.

The rearrangement uses TRBV10-3 and TRBJ1-2, with 7 bases that match TRBD1. The ends lost 3 bases at V and 7 bases at J; junction bases unmatched: 17. The CDR3 totals 17 residues. Looked up from germline, CDR1 is ENHRY and CDR2 is SYGVKD. The CDR3 here is CAISDPYTIRDRGGYTF. CDR3 bases: TGTGCCATCAGTGACCCCTACACTATACGGGACAGAGGTGGCTACACCTTC.

This clonotype came up many times. The rearrangement joins TRBV7-6 to TRBJ2-1; D is perhaps TRBD2 (6 bases). The CDR3 totals 16 residues. Per germline, CDR1 SGHVS and CDR2 FNYEAQ. The germline V and J ends were trimmed by 1 base and 5 bases, with 15 bases remaining between them. CDR3 sequence (DNA): TGTGCCAGCAGCTTAGGTGTGGCAGGAGGGCACAATGAGCAGTTCTTC. Protein product: CASSLGVAGGHNEQFF. Together with reference TRBV7-6 and TRBJ2-1, the CDR3 gives the full variable domain: GAGVSQSPRYKVTKRGQDVALRCDPISGHVSLYWYRQALGQGPEFLTYFNYEAQQDKSGLPNDRFSAERPEGSISTLTIQRTEQRDSAMYRCASSLGVAGGHNEQFFGPGTRLTVL.

The gene calls are TRBV6-2 or TRBV6-3 and TRBJ2-7; 11 bases align to TRBD1. The V gene end was trimmed by 2 bases and the J gene end by 3 bases; junction bases not matched to a gene: 0. Looked up from germline, CDR1 is MNHEY and CDR2 is SVGEGT. This CDR3 has 14 residues. The CDR3 DNA reads as TGTGCCAGCAGTTACGGGACAGGGGGCTACGAGCAGTACTTC. This codes for CASSYGTGGYEQYF.

The chain combines TRBV12-3 or TRBV12-4 with TRBJ2-7; D remains ambiguous. The length of the CDR3 is 14 residues. V was clipped by 3 bases and J by 2 bases, with 11 bases between them. CDR3 sequence (DNA): TGTGCCAGCAGTTTCTACAGTGACACCTACGAGCAGTACTTC. It encodes CASSFYSDTYEQYF.

The chain has TRBV2 and TRBJ2-3; D is possibly TRBD1 or TRBD2 (6 bases each). The V end was cut by 8 bases, the J end by 3 bases, with 12 bases between. The germline gives CDR1 SNHLY, CDR2 FYNNEI. The CDR3 spans 13 residues. The CDR3 spells CASGGGRTDTQYF. The CDR3 region has the DNA TGTGCCAGCGGTGGGGGGCGGACAGATACGCAGTATTTT.

The chain carries TRBV29-1 and TRBJ2-7, with no clear D. There are 13 residues in the CDR3. V shed 4 bases and J shed 0 bases, with 10 bases lying between them. From germline, CDR1 is SQVTM and CDR2 ANQGSEA. The CDR3 DNA reads as TGCAGCGTTGTAGGGCAGAACTCCTACGAGCAGTACTTC. Amino acids: CSVVGQNSYEQYF.

The rearrangement links TRBV9 to TRBJ2-3, with 7 bases identical to TRBD2. The CDR3 runs to 15 residues. Germline V gene sequence: CDR1 SGDLS, CDR2 YYNGEE. J gave up 2 bases and V 2 bases, and 5 bases lay outside the gene matches. CDR3 coding DNA: TGTGCCAGCAGCGTGGGCCTAGCGGCCACAGATACGCAGTATTTT. It specifies CASSVGLAATDTQYF.

This clonotype was seen only a few times. The rearrangement links TRBV27 to TRBJ2-7; tentatively, D is TRBD2 (6 bases). V shed 6 bases and J shed 0 bases, with 24 bases lying between them. CDR3 length: 18 residues. Germline V CDR1 and CDR2: MNHEY, SMNVEV (reference sequence). CDR3 sequence: CASRLLATGGISSYEQYF. The CDR3 nucleotides read TGTGCCAGCAGACTACTCGCTACCGGCGGGATTAGCTCCTACGAGCAGTACTTC.

This clonotype appeared a few times. The chain uses TRBV12-3 or TRBV12-4 and TRBJ1-6; tentative D call: TRBD1 (6 bases). This CDR3 spans 14 amino acids. The V gene lost 5 bases and the J gene lost 10 bases, with 15 bases spanning the gap. For the CDR3, the DNA is TGTGCCAGCAGTCAGGGGTATAGGGGGTCACCCCTCCACTTT. Translated, it gives CASSQGYRGSPLHF.

V and J are TRBV4-1 and TRBJ2-7; unclear D gene. Germline V gene sequence: CDR1 MGHRA, CDR2 YSYEKL. The ends were cut back, 2 bases at V and 6 bases at J, with 8 bases in the middle. CDR3 length: 12 amino acids. The CDR3 nucleotides are TGCGCCAGCAGCCAAAATCGCCTCGAGCAGTACTTC. Its translation is CASSQNRLEQYF.

Only a few counts were recorded for this clonotype. The genes are TRBV12-3 or TRBV12-4 and TRBJ2-3, with a possible D match to TRBD2 (5 bases). CDR3 length: 13 amino acids. The ends were cut back, 3 bases at V and 8 bases at J, with 12 bases in the middle. The CDR3 region has the DNA TGTGCCAGCAGTTTCGCCGGGGAAATTACGCAGTATTTT. Its translation is CASSFAGEITQYF.

The chain is built from TRBV30 and TRBJ2-3; D is uncertain. The germline V gene encodes CDR1 GTSNPN and CDR2 SVGIG (reference sequence). V gave up 0 bases and J gave up 4 bases, with 8 bases separating them. The CDR3 is 13 residues long. CDR3 loop: CAWSVFAADTQYF. CDR3 nucleotides: TGTGCCTGGAGTGTATTCGCTGCAGATACGCAGTATTTT.

This clonotype turned up a few times. J is TRBJ2-7 and V is TRBV12-3 or TRBV12-4; possibly TRBD1 for D (5 bases). The ends were cut back, 6 bases at V and 5 bases at J, with 17 bases in the middle. This CDR3 has 14 residues. CDR3: CASSYTTAHNEQYF. CDR3 bases: TGTGCCAGCAGCTACACGACAGCCCACAACGAGCAGTACTTC.

This clonotype was recorded many times. The J gene is TRBJ2-1, the V gene TRBV11-1; D perhaps matches TRBD2 (6 bases). The CDR3 consists of 16 residues. V lost 5 bases and J 8 bases, leaving 22 bases between the germline ends. Germline CDR1 and CDR2: SGHAT and FQDESV (reference sequence). The CDR3 DNA follows: TGTGCCAGCAGCGACTTTGCGGGACCCAATACGTATGAGCAGTTCTTC. Amino acids: CASSDFAGPNTYEQFF.